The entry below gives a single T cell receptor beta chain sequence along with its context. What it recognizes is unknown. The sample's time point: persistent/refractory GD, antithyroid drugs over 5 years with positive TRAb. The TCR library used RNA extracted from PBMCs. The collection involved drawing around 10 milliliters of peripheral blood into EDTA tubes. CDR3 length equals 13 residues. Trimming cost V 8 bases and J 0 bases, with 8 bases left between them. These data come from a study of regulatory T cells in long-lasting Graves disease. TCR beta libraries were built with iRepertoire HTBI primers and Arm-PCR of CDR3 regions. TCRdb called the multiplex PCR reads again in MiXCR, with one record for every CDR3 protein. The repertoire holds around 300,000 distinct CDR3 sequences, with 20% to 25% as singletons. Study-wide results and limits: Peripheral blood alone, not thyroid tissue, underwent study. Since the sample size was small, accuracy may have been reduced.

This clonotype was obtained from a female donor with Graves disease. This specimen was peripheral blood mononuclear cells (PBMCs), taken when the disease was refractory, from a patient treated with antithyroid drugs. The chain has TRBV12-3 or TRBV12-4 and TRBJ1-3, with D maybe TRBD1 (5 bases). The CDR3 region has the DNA TGTGCCAGCGACAGAGCCTCTGGAAACACCATATATTTT. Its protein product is CASDRASGNTIYF.